These 26 T cell receptor beta chains originate from one sample sequenced in a study of cytomegalovirus exposure and HLA in healthy donors. The PCR was carried out with 60 Vbeta primers and 13 Jbeta primers. Here immunoSEQ multiplex PCR was the method, and the copy in TCRdb shows in-frame clones only, minus some. The sample contains more than 95,000 clones, 83% of which appear only once. The sample taken for sequencing was PBMCs. All receptors derive from a man between 18 and 29 years old in good health and CMV-seronegative.

The V and J genes are TRBV6-1 and TRBJ1-1; TRBD1 is a possible D gene (6 bases). The CDR3 has 14 residues. Germline-derived CDR1 and CDR2 are MNHNS and SASEGT. Trimming removed 4 bases from V and 0 bases from J, with 9 bases in between. This chain's CDR3 is CASSAQGLNTEAFF. The DNA for the CDR3 is TGTGCCAGCAGTGCGCAGGGGTTGAACACTGAAGCTTTCTTT.

This chain connects TRBV11-2 to TRBJ2-7; 9 bases agree with TRBD1. With 1 base clipped from V and 5 bases from J, the junction kept 6 bases outside the gene matches. Germline loops: CDR1 SGHAT, CDR2 FQNNGV. The CDR3 has 15 amino acids. CDR3 residues: CASSLAGQGWDEQYF. The CDR3 coding sequence is TGTGCCAGCAGCTTAGCTGGACAGGGGTGGGACGAGCAGTACTTC.

The genes are TRBV28 and TRBJ2-7, with 7 bases identical to TRBD2. CDR3 length: 16 residues. CDR1 and CDR2 (germline): MDHEN, SYDVKM. The J segment lost 1 base and the V segment lost 5 bases, leaving 11 bases of the junction unmatched. CDR3 sequence: CASSPGGLAVSYEQYF. CDR3 DNA: TGTGCCAGCAGTCCCGGGGGGTTGGCGGTTTCCTACGAGCAGTACTTC. The full variable domain, completed using reference TRBV28 and TRBJ2-7, is DVKVTQSSRYLVKRTGEKVFLECVQDMDHENMFWYRQDPGLGLRLIYFSYDVKMKEKGDIPEGYSVSREKKERFSLILESASTNQTSMYLCASSPGGLAVSYEQYFGPGTRLTVT.

V and J are TRBV4-3 and TRBJ2-7, with 7 positions matching TRBD2. The CDR3 loop spans 15 amino acids. Germline V CDR1 and CDR2: LGHNA, YSLEER. The ends lost 4 bases at V and 2 bases at J; junction bases unmatched: 8. DNA of the CDR3: TGCGCCAGCAGCCGGAGAGAGGCGGGAGCCTACGAGCAGTACTTC. Protein sequence: CASSRREAGAYEQYF.

This CDR3 is CASSQPGQRTYNEQFF. The CDR3, as DNA: TGCGCCAGCAGCCAGCCGGGACAGAGGACCTACAATGAGCAGTTCTTC. The V gene is TRBV4-1, the J gene TRBJ2-1, with 7 bases lining up with TRBD1. Germline CDR1 and CDR2: MGHRA and YSYEKL. The CDR3 has 16 residues. V lost 3 bases to trimming and J lost 2 bases; unmatched junction nucleotides: 7.

The chain links TRBV6-6 to TRBJ1-1, with D possibly being TRBD1 (5 bases). This CDR3 contains 14 residues. Germline CDR1 is MNHNY and CDR2 is SVGAGI (reference sequence). V lost 5 bases and J 1 base, leaving 11 bases between the germline ends. The CDR3 nucleotides are TGTGCCAGCAGTAGTTTGGGGGGGAACACTGAAGCTTTCTTT. As protein: CASSSLGGNTEAFF.

This clone was seen more than once but under ten times. The chain couples TRBV7-6 to TRBJ2-1, with 10 bases lining up with TRBD2. This CDR3 spans 16 amino acids. V was pared by 5 bases and J by 8 bases, with 12 bases of the junction left unmatched. Germline CDR1 reads SGHVS; CDR2 reads FNYEAQ. The CDR3 DNA reads TGTGCCAGCAGCCTAGGTAGCGGGAGGTGGCGGGATGAGCAGTTCTTC. Protein: CASSLGSGRWRDEQFF. The variable domain in full, completed from reference TRBV7-6 and TRBJ2-1, reads GAGVSQSPRYKVTKRGQDVALRCDPISGHVSLYWYRQALGQGPEFLTYFNYEAQQDKSGLPNDRFSAERPEGSISTLTIQRTEQRDSAMYRCASSLGSGRWRDEQFFGPGTRLTVL.

A few counts support this clone. The V gene is TRBV19, the J gene TRBJ2-2; D possibly corresponds to TRBD2 (6 bases). The CDR3 has 17 residues. Germline V lookup: CDR1 LNHDA, CDR2 SQIVND (reference sequence). Trimming took 4 bases from V and 2 from J, leaving 17 bases between them. The CDR3 sequence: CASSTFGLALNTGELFF. The CDR3 coding sequence is TGTGCCAGTAGTACCTTTGGGCTAGCGTTAAACACCGGGGAGCTGTTTTTT.

The chain carries TRBV30 and TRBJ2-1; the match to TRBD2 covers 9 bases. The CDR3 totals 15 residues. CDR1 is GTSNPN, CDR2 SVGIG, per germline (reference sequence). The V gene end was trimmed by 0 bases and the J gene end by 7 bases; junction bases not matched to a gene: 7. The CDR3 region is CAWSVKGLAKNEQFF. CDR3 in DNA: TGTGCCTGGAGTGTAAAAGGACTAGCGAAAAATGAGCAGTTCTTC.

This chain joins TRBV4-1 and TRBJ2-7; D may be TRBD1 (5 bases). Trimming took 3 bases from V and 3 from J, leaving 15 bases between them. This CDR3 is built from 15 residues. CDR1 and CDR2 from the germline V gene are MGHRA and YSYEKL. As DNA, the CDR3 is TGCGCCAGCAGCCAGCAGGGAAGGGTCCGCTACGAGCAGTACTTC. It encodes CASSQQGRVRYEQYF.

V gene TRBV7-6 combines with J gene TRBJ1-4; D possibly corresponds to TRBD1 (5 bases). V lost 7 bases and J 8 bases, leaving 20 bases between the germline ends. Germline V CDR1 and CDR2: SGHVS, FNYEAQ. The CDR3 length is 15 residues. The CDR3 sequence is CASTQSRAGTEKLFF. CDR3 DNA sequence: TGTGCCAGCACCCAATCCCGGGCGGGGACGGAAAAACTGTTTTTT. Together with reference TRBV7-6 and TRBJ1-4, the CDR3 gives the full variable domain: GAGVSQSPRYKVTKRGQDVALRCDPISGHVSLYWYRQALGQGPEFLTYFNYEAQQDKSGLPNDRFSAERPEGSISTLTIQRTEQRDSAMYRCASTQSRAGTEKLFFGSGTQLSVL.

The chain has TRBV28 and TRBJ1-4; weak D call: TRBD1 (6 bases). This CDR3 spans 14 amino acids. Germline CDR1 MDHEN, CDR2 SYDVKM. V was pared by 5 bases and J by 3 bases, with 10 bases between. The DNA of the CDR3 is TGTGCCAGCAGTGCAGGGGAGCCTAATGAAAAACTGTTTTTT. As protein: CASSAGEPNEKLFF.

This rearrangement joins TRBV28 to TRBJ1-2; 9 bases agree with TRBD1. Per germline, CDR1 MDHEN and CDR2 SYDVKM. This CDR3 region has 12 residues. V lost 8 bases to trimming and J lost 8 bases; unmatched junction nucleotides: 6. This chain's CDR3 is CASGGQGYGYTF. Written as DNA, the CDR3 is TGTGCCAGCGGGGGACAGGGATACGGCTACACCTTC.

The rearrangement joins TRBV7-2 to TRBJ2-1, with D maybe TRBD2 (5 bases). V dropped 0 bases and J dropped 0 bases, with 12 bases sitting between them. Germline-derived CDR1 and CDR2 are SGHTA and FQGNSA. This CDR3 contains 17 residues. CDR3 sequence reads: CASSLAGRRSSYNEQFF. The CDR3 DNA is TGTGCCAGCAGCTTAGCGGGCCGGAGGAGCTCCTACAATGAGCAGTTCTTC. Full variable domain (remainder filled in from reference TRBV7-2 and TRBJ2-1): GAGVSQSPSNKVTEKGKDVELRCDPISGHTALYWYRQSLGQGLEFLIYFQGNSAPDKSGLPSDRFSAERTGGSVSTLTIQRTQQEDSAVYLCASSLAGRRSSYNEQFFGPGTRLTVL.

The chain carries TRBV7-9 and TRBJ2-5; D is possibly TRBD1 (6 bases). Germline assignment: CDR1 SEHNR and CDR2 FQNEAQ (reference sequence). The CDR3 covers 14 residues. Trimming stripped 6 bases from V and 2 bases from J, with 13 bases between. Written as DNA, the CDR3 is TGTGCCAGCAGACTCCAGGGGAAACAAGAGACCCAGTACTTC. This codes for CASRLQGKQETQYF. The full variable domain, its missing parts supplied by reference TRBV7-9 and TRBJ2-5, is DTGVSQNPRHKITKRGQNVTFRCDPISEHNRLYWYRQTLGQGPEFLTYFQNEAQLEKSRLLSDRFSAERPKGSFSTLEIQRTEQGDSAMYLCASRLQGKQETQYFGPGTRLLVL.

The chain joins TRBV5-4 to TRBJ1-2, with D maybe TRBD1 (5 bases). The ends were cut back, 1 base at V and 5 bases at J, with 12 bases in the middle. The germline gives CDR1 SGHNT, CDR2 YYREEE (reference sequence). The CDR3 is 14 amino acids. The CDR3 DNA sequence: TGTGCCAGCAGCTTGTTGGGCAGGGAATATGGCTACACCTTC. This encodes CASSLLGREYGYTF. The variable domain in full, completed from reference TRBV5-4 and TRBJ1-2, reads ETGVTQSPTHLIKTRGQQVTLRCSSQSGHNTVSWYQQALGQGPQFIFQYYREEENGRGNFPPRFSGLQFPNYSSELNVNALELDDSALYLCASSLLGREYGYTFGSGTRLTVV.

This clone was observed a single time. V gene TRBV7-8 combines with J gene TRBJ1-1; D is perhaps TRBD1 (6 bases). Deletions cut 5 bases from V and 8 bases from J, with 15 bases between. The CDR3 totals 13 residues. Per germline, CDR1 SGHVS and CDR2 FQNEAQ. CDR3 sequence: CASSPGSGAEAFF. The CDR3 bases are TGTGCCAGCAGCCCTGGGTCAGGGGCAGAAGCTTTCTTT.

The chain recombines TRBV6-6 with TRBJ1-2; TRBD1 agrees at 9 bases. Per the germline V gene, CDR1 is MNHNY and CDR2 is SVGAGI (reference sequence). V lost 6 bases and J lost 4; bases outside the gene matches: 9. The CDR3 length is 15 residues. The CDR3 nucleotides read TGTGCCAGCAGGCCAACCGGGACAGGGATCTATGGCTACACCTTC. Residues: CASRPTGTGIYGYTF.

V usage is TRBV7-2 and J usage is TRBJ1-6; D is unclear. V lost 5 bases, J lost 2 bases, and 13 bases lay in between. This CDR3 has 16 residues. Germline-derived CDR1 and CDR2 are SGHTA and FQGNSA. The CDR3 protein is CASSPASTAYNSPLHF. The CDR3 DNA reads as TGTGCCAGCAGCCCGGCCTCGACTGCCTATAATTCACCCCTCCACTTT.

The gene calls are TRBV5-4 and TRBJ2-5; D perhaps matches TRBD2 (6 bases). The V end was cut by 2 bases, the J end by 1 base, with 9 bases between. Germline-derived CDR1 and CDR2 are SGHNT and YYREEE (reference sequence). CDR3 length: 14 amino acids. The CDR3, as DNA: TGTGCCAGCAGCTTTAGGACTACCCAAGAGACCCAGTACTTC. The encoded protein is CASSFRTTQETQYF. Variable domain in full (rest from reference TRBV5-4 and TRBJ2-5): ETGVTQSPTHLIKTRGQQVTLRCSSQSGHNTVSWYQQALGQGPQFIFQYYREEENGRGNFPPRFSGLQFPNYSSELNVNALELDDSALYLCASSFRTTQETQYFGPGTRLLVL.

The chain uses TRBV11-1 and TRBJ2-5; D is possibly TRBD2 (6 bases). Trimming stripped 2 bases from V and 4 bases from J, with 11 bases between. CDR1 SGHAT and CDR2 FQDESV come from the germline V gene (reference sequence). The CDR3 has 14 amino acids. The CDR3 sequence is CASSLRGGAETQYF. The CDR3 DNA reads as TGTGCCAGCAGCTTAAGAGGCGGGGCAGAGACCCAGTACTTC.

The CDR3 region is CASSQGFISSYNEQFF. CDR3 in DNA: TGTGCCAGCAGCCAGGGATTTATTAGCTCCTACAATGAGCAGTTCTTC. The V call is TRBV11-1, the J call TRBJ2-1, with D tentatively TRBD1 (5 bases). Trimming pared 5 bases from V and 0 bases from J, leaving 14 bases between. CDR1 and CDR2 from the germline V gene are SGHAT and FQDESV (reference sequence). CDR3 length: 16 residues.

The J gene is TRBJ1-5, the V gene TRBV19, with 8 bases aligning to TRBD1. CDR3 length: 15 residues. The germline V gene has CDR1 LNHDA and CDR2 SQIVND (reference sequence). Trimming took 4 bases from V and 5 from J; bases not matched to a gene: 7. CDR3 region: CASSTPTGDDQPQHF. Written as DNA, the CDR3 is TGTGCCAGTAGTACCCCGACAGGGGATGATCAGCCCCAGCATTTT. The full variable domain, in which reference TRBV19 and TRBJ1-5 provide the parts outside the CDR3, is DGGITQSPKYLFRKEGQNVTLSCEQNLNHDAMYWYRQDPGQGLRLIYYSQIVNDFQKGDIAEGYSVSREKKESFPLTVTSAQKNPTAFYLCASSTPTGDDQPQHFGDGTRLSIL.

The chain carries TRBV5-6 and TRBJ2-7, with D perhaps matching TRBD2 (6 bases). Germline CDR1 reads SGHDT; CDR2 reads YYEEEE. The CDR3 has 15 residues. With 3 bases removed from V and 2 bases from J, the gap between germline ends came to 15 bases. Written as DNA, the CDR3 is TGTGCCAGCAGCTCCTACGGAGGGGCCGCCTACGAGCAGTACTTC. This sequence encodes CASSSYGGAAYEQYF.

The J gene is TRBJ2-7, the V gene TRBV15; 7 nucleotides match TRBD2. This CDR3 contains 16 residues. The germline gives CDR1 LNHNV, CDR2 YYDKDF (reference sequence). V dropped 4 bases and J dropped 0; count of bases not matched to a gene: 9. The CDR3 coding sequence is TGTGCCACCAGCACTTTAAGCGGGATTAGCTCCTACGAGCAGTACTTC. Translation gives CATSTLSGISSYEQYF.

The rearrangement uses TRBV7-2 and TRBJ1-1; D gene uncertain. The CDR3 extends over 14 amino acids. V was clipped by 2 bases and J by 6 bases, with 13 bases between them. CDR1 SGHTA and CDR2 FQGNSA come from the germline V gene. As DNA, the CDR3 is TGTGCCAGCAGCTTAATTTTGGGAGGTCCTGAAGCTTTCTTT. Amino acid sequence: CASSLILGGPEAFF.